Listed here is a single T cell receptor beta chain. This specimen comes from a study of control samples from healthy donors and cancer patients. Some clones are missing from TCRdb's copy, which holds only in-frame ones; the method was immunoSEQ multiplex PCR. The sample lists over 65,000 clones, around 94% seen once, with 6.2% in the top ten. The receptor was derived from a woman aged 40 to 49 in good health. Sequences were obtained from blood.

The CDR3 sequence is CSASLGQGAYTEAFF. CDR3 in DNA: TGCAGTGCTAGTCTGGGACAGGGGGCCTACACTGAAGCTTTCTTT. V usage is TRBV20-1 and J usage is TRBJ1-1; 12 positions match TRBD1. With 3 bases clipped from V and 3 bases from J, the junction kept 5 bases outside the gene matches. CDR3 length equals 15 residues. Germline CDR1 is DFQATT and CDR2 is SNEGSKA (reference sequence).